This T cell receptor (beta chain) emerged from a study of CD8 T cells in ankylosing spondylitis. Worth noting for this clonotype: What it binds is not known.

Study results and caveats: Reportedly, significant enrichment of disease-linked clones occurred in matched ankylosing spondylitis synovial fluid.

From the 5' RACE reads, TCRdb called clonotypes with MiXCR, one entry per CDR3 protein. Of some 270,000 distinct CDR3 sequences detected, around 32% appear once; the ten largest clones hold roughly 4.2%. Source material: blood, either unsorted or a sorted T cell fraction (not recorded which). This sequence originates from a male donor with ankylosing spondylitis or in good health (not recorded which).

CDR3: CASSLASGGIYEQYF. For the CDR3, the DNA is TGCGCCAGCAGCTTGGCTAGCGGGGGGATCTACGAGCAGTACTTC. This chain connects TRBV5-1 to TRBJ2-7, with 11 nucleotides matching TRBD2. The CDR3 has 15 amino acids. V was clipped by 0 bases and J by 3 bases; unmatched bases: 2. CDR1 is SGHRS, CDR2 YFSETQ, per germline.